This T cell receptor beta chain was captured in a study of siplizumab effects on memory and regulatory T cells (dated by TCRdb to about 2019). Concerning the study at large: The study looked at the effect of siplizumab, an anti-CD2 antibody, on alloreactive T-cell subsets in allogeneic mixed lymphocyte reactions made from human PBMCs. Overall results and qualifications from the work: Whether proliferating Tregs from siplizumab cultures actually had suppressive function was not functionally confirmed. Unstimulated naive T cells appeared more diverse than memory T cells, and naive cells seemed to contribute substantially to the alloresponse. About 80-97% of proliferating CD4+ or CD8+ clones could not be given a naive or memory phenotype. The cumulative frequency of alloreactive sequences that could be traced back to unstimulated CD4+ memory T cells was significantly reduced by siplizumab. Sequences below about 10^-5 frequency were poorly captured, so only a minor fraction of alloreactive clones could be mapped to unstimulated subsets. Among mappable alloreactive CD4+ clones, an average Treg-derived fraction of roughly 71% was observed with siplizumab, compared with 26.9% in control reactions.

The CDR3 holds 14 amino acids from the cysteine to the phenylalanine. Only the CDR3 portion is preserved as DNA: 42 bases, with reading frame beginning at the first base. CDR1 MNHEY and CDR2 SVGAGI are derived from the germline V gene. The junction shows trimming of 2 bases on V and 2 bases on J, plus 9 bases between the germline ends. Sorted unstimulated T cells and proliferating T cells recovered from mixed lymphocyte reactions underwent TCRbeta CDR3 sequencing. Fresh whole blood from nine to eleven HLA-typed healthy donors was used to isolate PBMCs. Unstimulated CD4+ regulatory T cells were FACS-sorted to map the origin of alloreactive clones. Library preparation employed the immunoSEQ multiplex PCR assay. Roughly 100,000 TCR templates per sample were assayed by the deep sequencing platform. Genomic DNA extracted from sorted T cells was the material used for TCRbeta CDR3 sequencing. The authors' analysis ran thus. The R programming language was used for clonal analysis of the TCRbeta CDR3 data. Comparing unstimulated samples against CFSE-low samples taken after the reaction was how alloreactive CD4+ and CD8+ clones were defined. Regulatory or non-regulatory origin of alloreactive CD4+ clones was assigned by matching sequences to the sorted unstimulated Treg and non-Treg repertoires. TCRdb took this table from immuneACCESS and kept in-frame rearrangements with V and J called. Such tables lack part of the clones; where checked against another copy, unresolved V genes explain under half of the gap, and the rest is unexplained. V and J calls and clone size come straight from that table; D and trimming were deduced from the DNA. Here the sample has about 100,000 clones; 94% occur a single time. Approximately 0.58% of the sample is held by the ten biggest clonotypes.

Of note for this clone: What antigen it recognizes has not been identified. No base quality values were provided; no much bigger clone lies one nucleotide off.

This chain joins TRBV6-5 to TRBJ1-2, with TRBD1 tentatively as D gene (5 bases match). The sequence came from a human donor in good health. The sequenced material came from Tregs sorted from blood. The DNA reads TGTGCCAGCAGTTACGTTGGACAAAACTATGGCTACACCTTC. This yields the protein CASSYVGQNYGYTF.